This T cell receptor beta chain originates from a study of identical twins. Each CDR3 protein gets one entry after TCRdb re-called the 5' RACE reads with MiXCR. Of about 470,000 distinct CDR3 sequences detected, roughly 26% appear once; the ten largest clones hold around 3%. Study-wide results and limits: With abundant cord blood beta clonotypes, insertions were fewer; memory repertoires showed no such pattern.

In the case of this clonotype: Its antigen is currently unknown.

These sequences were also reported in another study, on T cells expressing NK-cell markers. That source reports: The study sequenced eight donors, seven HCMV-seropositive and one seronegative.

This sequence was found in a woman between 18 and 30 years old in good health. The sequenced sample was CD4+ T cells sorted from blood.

CDR3 coding DNA: TGTGCCAGCAGCCTCAGGACAGGGGGCACTAATGAAAAACTGTTTTTT. Translation gives CASSLRTGGTNEKLFF. The V call is TRBV5-6, the J call TRBJ1-4; TRBD1 matches at 11 bases. The CDR3 runs 16 residues. V lost 4 bases and J lost 2; bases outside the gene matches: 4. Germline CDR1 is SGHDT and CDR2 is YYEEEE.